This T cell receptor beta chain was captured by sequencing in a study of T cells in Graves' hyperthyroidism and ophthalmopathy. The sample holds many counts of this clonotype. Its antigen remains unknown. Broader study findings: Among thyroid clonotypes expanded above 0.001, most also appeared in blood.

From RNA transcripts, TCR beta CDR3 regions were amplified. The TCR CDR3 first-round RT-PCR relied on the HTBI primer set. Via MiXCR, TCRdb re-called the multiplex PCR reads, giving one row per CDR3 protein. The sample gives 300,000 to 400,000 distinct CDR3 sequences, approximately 15% of which show up once; 20% to 25% is in the top ten. The hyperthyroidism patients had all been newly diagnosed, and their disease duration was under 2 months. Their ages ranged from 18 to 65 years. The CDR3 has 17 amino acids. Trimming took 3 bases from V and 0 from J, leaving 18 bases between them. The germline gives CDR1 SGDLS, CDR2 YYNGEE.

The sequence was collected from a woman aged 25-40 years with Graves' hyperthyroidism. The sequenced material came from blood. This sequence joins TRBV9 and TRBJ1-1, with D perhaps matching TRBD1 (5 bases). The CDR3 is CASSAEPMGGMNTEAFF. DNA of the CDR3: TGTGCCAGCAGCGCAGAACCGATGGGGGGGATGAACACTGAAGCTTTCTTT.